Sequencing of this TCR beta chain was carried out in a study of T-cell memory formation after mild COVID-19 (dated by TCRdb to the early 2020s). In terms of the full investigation: TCR sequence clusters from the two donors were largely donor specific. Longitudinal TCRalpha and TCRbeta repertoire sequencing tracked T-cell clones expanding and contracting after mild COVID-19 in two donors. Two young, previously healthy adult volunteers made up the cohort, one male and one female.

Beyond this particular receptor, the publication reports: Contracting CD4+ clones appeared mostly in the CM and EM memory subsets, whereas CD8+ clones were enriched in EMRA. SARS-CoV-2 specificity was not confirmed for the second-wave clones peaking on day 37. Clones that contracted from day 15 to 85 showed balanced CD4/CD8 phenotypes, whereas a second wave of clones that expanded from day 15 to 37 leaned towards CD4+. Only two mild cases were covered in the study, and larger cohorts including severe cases with pre-infection samples were considered necessary. Some responding clones were detected in pre-infection memory, which suggested that pre-existing cross-reactive memory T cells had joined the SARS-CoV-2 response.

For sequencing, an Illumina NovaSeq 6000 was employed. cDNA libraries for TCRalpha and TCRbeta were prepared by 5'RACE using constant-segment primers, with sample barcodes and unique molecular identifiers added. Trizol reagent was used to extract RNA from every sample. Library amplification was performed in two PCR steps, and a second sample barcode and Illumina TruSeq adapters were introduced in the second step. Sequencing of the libraries was done on an Illumina NovaSeq, producing 2 x 150 bp paired-end reads. Concerning the study's data processing: Reads were demultiplexed and collapsed into UMI-guided consensus sequences with migec v1.2.7. Using mixcr v2.1.11, UMI consensuses were aligned to TRA and TRB V and J templates and then assembled into clonotypes. Clonotypes were classified as expanded or contracted when called significant by both edgeR and NoisET, with noise models trained on biological replicates. For edgeR calls, the thresholds were a false discovery rate-adjusted p below 0.01 and a log2 fold-change of 1. As an exploratory analysis of dynamics, max-normalized trajectories of the 1000 most abundant clonotypes were examined with PCA combined with hierarchical clustering. Each responding clone was given a CD4 or CD8 phenotype based on the CD4+ and CD8+ repertoires, which had been sequenced separately. TCRdb reanalyzed the raw reads on its own, using fastp at Q25 for trimming and MiXCR for clone calling, and kept in-frame beta chains. Identical CDR3 proteins give one entry, which carries the most common genes and DNA. These V and J calls originate from TCRdb's pipeline instead of the authors' own analysis. Within this sample are about 420,000 distinct CDR3 sequences, with around a quarter of them counted one time only. About an eighth of the sample comes from the top ten.

PBMCs were isolated by Ficoll-Paque density gradient centrifugation. As to this clonotype: There is no known antigen for this receptor. No base-level quality is on record; no much larger clone is a single base apart.

Its CDR3 holds 13 amino acids, cysteine through phenylalanine. Only CDR3 DNA remains: 39 bases, in frame from the first base. V loses 2 bases, J loses 8 bases, and the germline ends lie 12 bases apart. Reading the germline V gene gives CDR1 SGHVS and CDR2 FQNEAQ. This TCR was sampled from an adult woman who had mild COVID-19 (a few samples of this study predate the infection). The sample titles of this study are shuffled in the database, so cell type and time point are left out; the donor was told from shared clones. Sequencing was carried out using PBMCs or a T cell subset sorted from them (not recorded which). The chain is assembled from TRBV7-8 and TRBJ1-2; no confident D gene assignment can be made. The nucleotide sequence reads as follows: TGTGCCAGCAGCTTATTAAACGCGGGGGGCTACACCTTC. This translates into CASSLLNAGGYTF.